Listed below are T cell receptor beta chains from one sample, sequenced in a study of blood T cell repertoires in COVID-19. Using immunoSEQ multiplex PCR, the repertoire was profiled, and TCRdb retains in-frame clones only, with some absent. The data contain hundreds of thousands of clones, roughly 87% of them singletons. Sequencing used PBMCs or T cells enriched from blood (not recorded which). All receptors come from a woman in her forties with acute COVID-19. CDR3s leave out the opening cysteine and the closing phenylalanine or tryptophan. The D gene is left open where the match is weak.

V: TRBV9
D: TRBD1
J: TRBJ2-1
CDR3: ASSVSGTGNEQF

V: TRBV11-3
D: TRBD1
J: TRBJ2-7
CDR3: ASSLRAGGSYEQY

V: TRBV4-1
D: NA
J: TRBJ1-1
CDR3: ASSQDPRGSTEAF

V: TRBV9
D: NA
J: TRBJ2-2
CDR3: ASSVTGSNTGELF

V: TRBV6-2/TRBV6-3
D: NA
J: TRBJ1-5
CDR3: ASSQLSRQPQH

V: TRBV5-1
D: TRBD2
J: TRBJ2-3
CDR3: ASSLALRGATDTQY

V: TRBV15
D: TRBD2
J: TRBJ2-3
CDR3: ATNPGLAGESADTQY

V: TRBV18
D: TRBD1
J: TRBJ1-2
CDR3: ASSQGTGGHGYT

V: TRBV15
D: NA
J: TRBJ2-5
CDR3: ATSRDAAADHQETQY

V: TRBV6-6
D: TRBD2
J: TRBJ2-1
CDR3: ASSYSASGGVGEQF

V: TRBV3-1/TRBV3-2
D: TRBD2
J: TRBJ2-1
CDR3: ASSGSGGVHEQF

V: TRBV30
D: TRBD1
J: TRBJ1-2
CDR3: AWIPGGRNYGYT

V: TRBV29-1
D: NA
J: TRBJ2-7
CDR3: SASPGSEEQY

V: TRBV5-1
D: NA
J: TRBJ1-2
CDR3: ASSLDAPRGHT

V: TRBV7-6
D: TRBD1
J: TRBJ1-3
CDR3: ASSPGTGGPIGNTIY

V: TRBV19
D: NA
J: TRBJ1-5
CDR3: ASSIGFGGIQPQH

V: TRBV5-4
D: TRBD2
J: TRBJ2-1
CDR3: ASSRGGPYNEQF

V: TRBV2
D: NA
J: TRBJ2-1
CDR3: ASESSYNEQF

V: TRBV4-1
D: TRBD1
J: TRBJ1-5
CDR3: ASSQVGTGNQPQH

V: TRBV2
D: NA
J: TRBJ1-6
CDR3: ASSEANTGGSPLH

V: TRBV7-9
D: TRBD1
J: TRBJ1-5
CDR3: ASSLNRGNGNQPQH

V: TRBV7-8
D: TRBD1
J: TRBJ1-4
CDR3: ASSIRGRGTEKLF

V: TRBV5-1
D: TRBD1
J: TRBJ1-5
CDR3: ASSLGTGTASNQPQH

V: TRBV5-1
D: NA
J: TRBJ2-1
CDR3: ASSLARGGMRDNEQF

V: TRBV7-8
D: NA
J: TRBJ2-2
CDR3: ASTSPISGRNTGELF

V: TRBV5-1
D: NA
J: TRBJ1-2
CDR3: ASSLFGEPNYGYT

V: TRBV7-2
D: TRBD1
J: TRBJ2-5
CDR3: ASSSGQTFQETQY

V: TRBV5-1
D: TRBD2
J: TRBJ2-2
CDR3: ASSLGLARTGELF

V: TRBV18
D: TRBD1
J: TRBJ1-2
CDR3: ASSPLRQGDYGYT

V: TRBV29-1
D: NA
J: TRBJ2-7
CDR3: SVGRTDYEQY

V: TRBV4-2
D: TRBD1
J: TRBJ1-6
CDR3: ASSPFYLTGDNSPLH

V: TRBV5-4
D: TRBD1
J: TRBJ1-2
CDR3: ASSIGGDRPYGYT

V: TRBV7-9
D: TRBD1
J: TRBJ1-6
CDR3: ASGGTASYNSPLH

V: TRBV15
D: TRBD2
J: TRBJ2-7
CDR3: ATSREGGAYEQY

V: TRBV7-2
D: TRBD1
J: TRBJ2-5
CDR3: ASSADRGETQY

V: TRBV14
D: TRBD2
J: TRBJ2-5
CDR3: ASSQDWGTSGPGTQY

V: TRBV5-1
D: NA
J: TRBJ1-3
CDR3: ASSSGGSGNTIY